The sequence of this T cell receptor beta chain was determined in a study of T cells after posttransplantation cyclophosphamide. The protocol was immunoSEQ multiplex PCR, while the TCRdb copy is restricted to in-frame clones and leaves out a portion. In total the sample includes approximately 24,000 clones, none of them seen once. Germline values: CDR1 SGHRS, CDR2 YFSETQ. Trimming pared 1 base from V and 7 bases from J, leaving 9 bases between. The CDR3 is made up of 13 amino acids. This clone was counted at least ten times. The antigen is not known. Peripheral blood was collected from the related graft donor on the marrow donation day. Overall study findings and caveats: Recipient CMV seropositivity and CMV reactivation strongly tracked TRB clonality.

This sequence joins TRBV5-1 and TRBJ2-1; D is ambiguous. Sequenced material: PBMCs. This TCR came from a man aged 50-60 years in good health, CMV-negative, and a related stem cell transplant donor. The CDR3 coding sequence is TGCGCCAGCAGCTTGCCCGCGTCTAATGAGCAGTTCTTC. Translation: CASSLPASNEQFF.